Listed here is a single T cell receptor beta chain. Its specificity is not known. This sample stems from a study of cytomegalovirus exposure and HLA in healthy donors. Broader study findings: Common viral pathogens were later found to be apparently linked to several of the most significant clusters.

With 4 bases removed from V and 3 bases from J, the gap between germline ends came to 15 bases. Germline V lookup: CDR1 MDHEN, CDR2 SYDVKM. The CDR3 spans 16 residues. It was with 60 Vbeta and 13 Jbeta primers that the PCR ran. TCRdb keeps only in-frame clones here, not all; method: immunoSEQ multiplex PCR. The profile shows about 130,000 clones, about 83% of them singletons. V is TRBV28 and J is TRBJ1-4, with D perhaps matching TRBD1 (6 bases). The receptor's source is a woman between 40 and 55 years old in good health and CMV-seropositive. Sequencing was performed on PBMCs. CDR3 sequence reads: CASSSVQGRPNEKLFF. The CDR3 DNA is TGTGCCAGCAGTTCCGTACAGGGCCGGCCTAATGAAAAACTGTTTTTT.